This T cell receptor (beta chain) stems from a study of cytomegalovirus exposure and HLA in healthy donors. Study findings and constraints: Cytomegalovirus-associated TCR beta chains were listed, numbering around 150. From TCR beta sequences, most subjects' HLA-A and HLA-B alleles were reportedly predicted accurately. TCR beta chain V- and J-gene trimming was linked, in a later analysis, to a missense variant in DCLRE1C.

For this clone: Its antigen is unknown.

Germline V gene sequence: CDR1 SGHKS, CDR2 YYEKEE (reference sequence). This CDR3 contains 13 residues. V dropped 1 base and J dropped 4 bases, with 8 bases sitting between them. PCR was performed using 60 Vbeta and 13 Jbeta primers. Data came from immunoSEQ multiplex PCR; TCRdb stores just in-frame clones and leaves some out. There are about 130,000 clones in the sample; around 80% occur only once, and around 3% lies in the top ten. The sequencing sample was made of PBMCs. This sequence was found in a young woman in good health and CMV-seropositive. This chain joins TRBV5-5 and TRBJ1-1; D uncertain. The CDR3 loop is CASSLFVSTEAFF. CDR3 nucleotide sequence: TGTGCCAGCAGCTTGTTTGTCTCCACTGAAGCTTTCTTT.